The 20 T cell receptor beta chains below all came from one sample that was sequenced in a study of T cell repertoires in cytomegalovirus infection. TCRdb re-called the reads with MiXCR, one entry per CDR3 protein. The table records 310,000 or so distinct CDR3 sequences, roughly 15% of them present only once. The sequencing input was PBMCs. Receptors originate from a human donor in good health (CMV status not recorded). Some clones in this sample may be carry-over from other donors' samples.

This clonotype has a handful of counts. The chain has TRBV11-2 and TRBJ2-1; 8 nucleotides agree with TRBD2. Germline lookup yields CDR1 SGHAT and CDR2 FQNNGV. After removal of 8 bases from V and 5 bases from J, the junction contained 8 bases not matched to a gene. The CDR3 spans 14 residues. DNA for the CDR3: TGTGCCAGCGGCCGGGGGGGACGGGACAATGAGCAGTTCTTC. Its translation is CASGRGGRDNEQFF.

There are many counts of this clonotype. This chain connects TRBV7-2 to TRBJ1-2; tentative D call: TRBD1 (5 bases). The CDR3 runs 14 residues. V was cut by 3 bases and J by 2 bases, with 10 bases left in between. Germline assignment: CDR1 SGHTA and CDR2 FQGNSA. Here the CDR3 DNA reads TGTGCCAGCAGCTTGCCGGGACGGAACTATGGCTACACCTTC. Amino acids: CASSLPGRNYGYTF.

In its sample, this clonotype was seen many times. CDR3 nucleotides: TGTGCCAGCAGCTTACCAGGGGGCCAGGCTGGAAACACCATATATTTT. Its translation is CASSLPGGQAGNTIYF. This chain links TRBV7-2 with TRBJ1-3; 8 bases line up with TRBD1. CDR1 and CDR2 from the germline V gene are SGHTA and FQGNSA. The CDR3 consists of 16 residues. With V trimmed by 2 bases and J by 2 bases, 5 bases remained unmatched.

In its sample, this clonotype was seen a few times. CDR3 loop: CASSWQVNYGYTF. Written as DNA, the CDR3 is TGCGCCAGCAGTTGGCAGGTGAACTATGGCTACACCTTC. The chain links TRBV4-1 to TRBJ1-2; the D is unclear. Looked up from germline, CDR1 is MGHRA and CDR2 is YSYEKL. The CDR3 sequence is 13 residues long. The V end lost 6 bases, the J end lost 2 bases, and 10 bases lay between the germline ends.

This clonotype was picked up many times. This chain's CDR3 is CATSRANTGELFF. The CDR3 bases are TGTGCCACCAGCAGGGCGAACACCGGGGAGCTGTTTTTT. The chain has TRBV6-5 and TRBJ2-2; perhaps TRBD1 as D (5 bases). Trimming took off 10 bases at V and 0 bases at J, with 9 bases between the two ends. This CDR3 comprises 13 residues. CDR1 MNHEY and CDR2 SVGAGI come from the germline V gene.

This clonotype was seen many times. The chain couples TRBV12-3 or TRBV12-4 to TRBJ2-5; D possibly corresponds to TRBD1 (6 bases). V lost 6 bases, J lost 5 bases, and 13 bases lay in between. This CDR3 has 13 amino acids. In DNA form, the CDR3 reads TGTGCCAGCAGCCCCAGGGGCCGGGAGACCCAGTACTTC. Protein sequence: CASSPRGRETQYF.

This clonotype was observed a few times. The chain carries TRBV25-1 and TRBJ2-2, with 7 bases aligning to TRBD2. CDR1 is MGHDK, CDR2 SYGVNS, per germline. The CDR3 length is 17 residues. V lost 6 bases to trimming and J lost 1 base; unmatched junction nucleotides: 11. CDR3 nucleotides: TGTGCCAGCAGCCCACTAGCGACCAGCCAGAACACCGGGGAGCTGTTTTTT. Residues: CASSPLATSQNTGELFF.

This clonotype was recorded many times. This chain connects TRBV7-2 to TRBJ2-5; 7 nucleotides align to TRBD2. The length of the CDR3 is 14 residues. V gave up 5 bases and J gave up 4 bases; unmatched junction bases: 7. In germline, CDR1 is SGHTA, CDR2 FQGNSA. CDR3 loop: CASSAFGGGETQYF. DNA of the CDR3: TGTGCCAGCAGCGCCTTCGGCGGGGGAGAGACCCAGTACTTC.

This clonotype came up a few times. V gene TRBV29-1 combines with J gene TRBJ2-2; D ambiguous. Germline CDR1 and CDR2: SQVTM and ANQGSEA. Trimming cost V 5 bases and J 0 bases, with 16 bases left between them. The CDR3 is 16 amino acids. The CDR3 spells CSVFRRYSTNTGELFF. In DNA form, the CDR3 reads TGCAGCGTTTTCCGTAGATACTCCACGAACACCGGGGAGCTGTTTTTT.

The sample holds a few counts of this clonotype. The chain combines TRBV7-2 with TRBJ1-1; TRBD1 matches 10 bases. V lost 2 bases, J lost 6 bases, and 9 bases stayed unmatched. CDR3 length: 16 amino acids. Germline CDR1 and CDR2: SGHTA and FQGNSA. The CDR3: CASSLFLGQGISEAFF. DNA for the CDR3: TGTGCCAGCAGCTTATTTTTGGGACAGGGGATCTCTGAAGCTTTCTTT.

This clonotype was observed a few times. This chain uses TRBV18 with TRBJ2-7; 7 bases are shared with TRBD1. The V gene's germline CDR1 is KGHSH and CDR2 LQKENI. The CDR3 covers 14 residues. V was clipped by 4 bases and J by 3 bases; unmatched bases: 6. This CDR3 is CASSRRTGLYEQYF. The CDR3 coding sequence is TGTGCCAGCTCACGTCGGACAGGCCTCTACGAGCAGTACTTC.

This rearrangement joins TRBV19 to TRBJ2-5, with TRBD1 matching over 7 bases. The V and J ends lost 1 base and 1 base, in that order; junction bases with no gene match: 12. CDR1 and CDR2 from the germline V gene are LNHDA and SQIVND (reference sequence). The CDR3 runs to 18 residues. CDR3 sequence: CASSIVTDVAGGQETQYF. In DNA, the CDR3 is TGTGCCAGTAGTATAGTTACGGATGTTGCAGGGGGCCAAGAGACCCAGTACTTC.

The genes are TRBV24-1 and TRBJ1-5, with no clear D. The ends were cut back, 6 bases at V and 2 bases at J, with 13 bases in the middle. The CDR3 extends over 15 amino acids. Germline CDR1 reads KGHDR; CDR2 reads SFDVKD. CDR3 sequence reads: CATSPEPEGNQPQHF. In DNA, the CDR3 is TGTGCCACCAGTCCCGAACCGGAAGGCAATCAGCCCCAGCATTTT.

The CDR3 sequence: CSARAAGWGQGDTGELFF. As DNA, the CDR3 is TGCAGTGCTAGAGCGGCCGGTTGGGGACAGGGAGACACCGGGGAGCTGTTTTTT. The V and J genes are TRBV20-1 and TRBJ2-2; TRBD1 aligns across 9 bases. Losses at the gene ends were 1 base for V and 3 bases for J; bases not matched to a gene: 12. Germline loops: CDR1 DFQATT, CDR2 SNEGSKA (reference sequence). The CDR3 runs to 18 residues.

This clonotype has a count of ten or more. The J gene is TRBJ1-5, the V gene TRBV28, with 10 positions matching TRBD1. Germline V lookup: CDR1 MDHEN, CDR2 SYDVKM. V gave up 5 bases and J gave up 2 bases; unmatched junction bases: 3. The CDR3 is made up of 15 amino acids. The chain's CDR3 is CASSDRGRGNQPQHF. Written as DNA, the CDR3 is TGTGCCAGCAGTGACAGGGGGCGAGGCAATCAGCCCCAGCATTTT.

This clonotype was recorded a few times. The genes are TRBV12-3 or TRBV12-4 and TRBJ2-1, with D tentatively TRBD2 (7 bases). Trimming removed 2 bases at V and 0 bases at J, with 26 bases between. The CDR3 covers 21 residues. The CDR3 spells CASSLFARGGARMSSYNEQFF. CDR3 coding DNA: TGTGCCAGCAGTTTATTTGCGAGGGGGGGGGCCCGCATGAGCTCCTACAATGAGCAGTTCTTC.

The chain couples TRBV20-1 to TRBJ2-3; D call uncertain. The CDR3 loop spans 11 amino acids. Trimming stripped 5 bases from V and 0 bases from J, with 3 bases between. CDR1 and CDR2 (germline): DFQATT, SNEGSKA (reference sequence). The CDR3 region is CSAPSTDTQYF. The CDR3 bases are TGCAGTGCTCCTAGCACAGATACGCAGTATTTT.

This clonotype was seen repeatedly, ten times or more. J is TRBJ1-1 and V is TRBV7-2, with D maybe TRBD1 (6 bases). V shed 1 base and J shed 4 bases, with 13 bases lying between them. CDR1 and CDR2 from the germline V gene are SGHTA and FQGNSA. This CDR3 spans 15 amino acids. CDR3 nucleotides: TGTGCCAGCAGCTTAGAGGCACAGGGAAGCACTGAAGCTTTCTTT. Translating gives CASSLEAQGSTEAFF.

V is TRBV2 and J is TRBJ1-1; D is undetermined. This CDR3 comprises 12 residues. The germline gives CDR1 SNHLY, CDR2 FYNNEI. Trimming took 7 bases from V and 9 from J, leaving 15 bases between them. The CDR3 nucleotides read TGTGCCAGCAACCCCTCGGGCGCAAAAGCTTTCTTT. Translated: CASNPSGAKAFF.

This clonotype was seen only a few times. This chain links TRBV5-4 with TRBJ2-2; 9 bases fit TRBD1. Germline values: CDR1 SGHNT, CDR2 YYREEE (reference sequence). The length of the CDR3 is 16 residues. Trimming removed 2 bases from V and 5 bases from J; junction bases left unmatched: 7. CDR3 amino acids: CASSFKGTGRTGELFF. The CDR3 DNA is TGTGCCAGCAGCTTTAAGGGGACAGGGAGAACCGGGGAGCTGTTTTTT.